The T cell receptor beta chain under discussion was sequenced for a study of CD8+CD57+ T cells in acquired aplastic anemia. The overall study: An average of 3.2 ug of DNA was obtained from sorted CD4+ and CD8+ cells. Sequencing produced an average of approximately 11 million reads per healthy donor for CD4+ cells.

The junction had 8 bases not matched to a gene; V was cut back by 1 base and J by 5 bases. The CDR3 consists of 15 residues. The germline gives CDR1 SGDLS, CDR2 YYNGEE. On this clonotype: Its antigen is unknown.

Researchers used genomic DNA as the template to profile TCR beta VDJ and CDR3. TCRdb fed the reads into MiXCR, producing one record per CDR3 protein. The sample includes over 35,000 distinct CDR3 sequences, 65% to 70% of them seen just once. General study points: Controls and patients did not differ significantly in CD8+ Simpson's diversity. Roughly 30 sequences, all CD8+ CDR3, were shared between patients and controls.

What was sequenced was sorted CD4+, CD8+, or CD8+CD57+ T cells (not recorded which) from PBMCs. The chain uses TRBV9 and TRBJ2-5; 7 nucleotides agree with TRBD1. This sequence was found in a human donor in good health, serving as a control. The CDR3 protein is CASSVTGTVMETQYF. The CDR3 DNA reads TGTGCCAGCAGCGTAACCGGGACAGTGATGGAGACCCAGTACTTC.